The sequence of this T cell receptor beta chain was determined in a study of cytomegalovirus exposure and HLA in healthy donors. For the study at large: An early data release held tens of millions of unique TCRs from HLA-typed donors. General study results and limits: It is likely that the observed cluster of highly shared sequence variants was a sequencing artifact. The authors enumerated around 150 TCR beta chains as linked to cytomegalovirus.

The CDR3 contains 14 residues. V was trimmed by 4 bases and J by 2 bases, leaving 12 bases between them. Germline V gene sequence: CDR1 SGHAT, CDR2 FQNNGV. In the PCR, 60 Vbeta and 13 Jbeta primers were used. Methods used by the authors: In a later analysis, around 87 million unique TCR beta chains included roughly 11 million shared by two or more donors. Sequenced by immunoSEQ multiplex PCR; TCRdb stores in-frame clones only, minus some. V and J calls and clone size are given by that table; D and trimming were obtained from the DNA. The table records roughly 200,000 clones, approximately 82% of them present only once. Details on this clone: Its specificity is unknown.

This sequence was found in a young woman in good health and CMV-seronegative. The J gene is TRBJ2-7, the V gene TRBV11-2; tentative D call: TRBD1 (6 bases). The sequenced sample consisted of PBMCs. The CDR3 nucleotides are TGTGCCAGCAGCTCAGGACAGTCCCCCTACGAGCAGTACTTC. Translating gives CASSSGQSPYEQYF.